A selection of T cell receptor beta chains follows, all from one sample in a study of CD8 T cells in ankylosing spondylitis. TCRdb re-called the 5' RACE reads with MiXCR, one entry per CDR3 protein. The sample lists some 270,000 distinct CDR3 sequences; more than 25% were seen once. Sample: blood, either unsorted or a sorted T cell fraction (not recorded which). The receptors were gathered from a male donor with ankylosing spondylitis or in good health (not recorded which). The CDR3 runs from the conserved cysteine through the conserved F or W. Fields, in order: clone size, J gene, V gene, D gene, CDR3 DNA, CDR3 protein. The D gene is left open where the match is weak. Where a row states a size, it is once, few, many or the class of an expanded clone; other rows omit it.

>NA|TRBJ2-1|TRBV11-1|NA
TGTGCCAGCAGCTTTGACACGGGTTATGAGCAGTTCTTC
CASSFDTGYEQFF
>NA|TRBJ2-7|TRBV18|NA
TGTGCCAGCTCGCGACCCCCCGGAGCTTTCCTCTACGAGCAGTACTTC
CASSRPPGAFLYEQYF
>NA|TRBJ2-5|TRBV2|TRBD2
TGTGCCAGCAGTCCATCGCGGGGGTACCAAGAGACCCAGTACTTC
CASSPSRGYQETQYF
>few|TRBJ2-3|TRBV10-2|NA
TGCGCCAGCACCGAACCAGGGGGGGGCACAGATACGCAGTATTTT
CASTEPGGGTDTQYF
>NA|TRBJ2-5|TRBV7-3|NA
TGTGCCAGCAGCTTAATAGGAGGGTCGAAAGAGACCCAGTACTTC
CASSLIGGSKETQYF
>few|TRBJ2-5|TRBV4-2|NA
TGTGCCAGCAGCCAACACCCGGGAATCCAAGAGACCCAGTACTTC
CASSQHPGIQETQYF
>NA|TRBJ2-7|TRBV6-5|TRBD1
TGTGCCAGCAGTTGGGGACAGGGGGTCTACGAGCAGTACTTC
CASSWGQGVYEQYF
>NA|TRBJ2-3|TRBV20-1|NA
TGCAGTGCTAGACTAGTCTCTACGCAGTATTTT
CSARLVSTQYF
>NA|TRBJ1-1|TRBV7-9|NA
TGTGCCAGCAGTTCCTCCCGGCTGAAGACTGAAGCTTTCTTT
CASSSSRLKTEAFF
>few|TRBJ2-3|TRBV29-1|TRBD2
TGCAGCGTTGGAACTAGCGGTCCCACAGATACGCAGTATTTT
CSVGTSGPTDTQYF
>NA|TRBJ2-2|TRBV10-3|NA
TGTGCCATCAGGGACCCCAACACCGGGGAGCTGTTTTTT
CAIRDPNTGELFF
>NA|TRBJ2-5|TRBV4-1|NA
TGCGCCAGCAGCCAAGATCACGGGGTCCGGGAGACCCAGTACTTC
CASSQDHGVRETQYF
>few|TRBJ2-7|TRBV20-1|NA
TGCAGTGCCCCGGGGGTCGTCGAGCAGTACTTC
CSAPGVVEQYF
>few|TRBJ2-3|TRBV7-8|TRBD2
TGTGCCAGCAGCGTCCTAGCGGGGGACCTCTTCACAGATACGCAGTATTTT
CASSVLAGDLFTDTQYF
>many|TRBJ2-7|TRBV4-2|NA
TGTGCCAGCAGCCAAGAATGGGGCGAGCAGTACTTC
CASSQEWGEQYF
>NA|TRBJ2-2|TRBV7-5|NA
NA
CISVSERDGGKDTGELFF
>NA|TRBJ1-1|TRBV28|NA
TGTGCCAGCAGTTTATGGGGGGGCGGAGGCGCTGAAGCTTTCTTT
CASSLWGGGGAEAFF
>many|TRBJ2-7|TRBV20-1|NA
TGCAGTGCTATTCGTCCCACCCCACCCTACGAGCAGTACTTC
CSAIRPTPPYEQYF
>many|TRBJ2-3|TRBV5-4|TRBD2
TGTGCCAGCAGCTTCGGCGTTCTCGGGACTAGCGGGGAGCGCACAGATACGCAGTATTTT
CASSFGVLGTSGERTDTQYF
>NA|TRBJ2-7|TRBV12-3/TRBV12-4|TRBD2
TGTGCCAGCAGTACCGGGACTAGCGGCGAGCAGTACTTC
CASSTGTSGEQYF
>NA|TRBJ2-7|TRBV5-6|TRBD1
TGTGCCAGCAGCTTCAAGGGACAGGCCTACGAGCAGTACTTC
CASSFKGQAYEQYF
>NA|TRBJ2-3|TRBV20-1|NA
TGCAGTGCTAACCTTTATCGGATGGAGTACACAGATACGCAGTATTTT
CSANLYRMEYTDTQYF
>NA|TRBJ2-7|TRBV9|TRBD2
TGTGCCAGCAGCCCTTGGCGGGGGGCCTACGAGCAGTACTTC
CASSPWRGAYEQYF
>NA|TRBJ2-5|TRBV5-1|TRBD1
TGCGCCAGCAGCTTGCGTAAAGGGACAGGGGGCCAAGAGACCCAGTACTTC
CASSLRKGTGGQETQYF
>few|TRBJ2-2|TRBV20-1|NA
TGCAGTGCTAGATCACAATTCGGCATAACCACCGGGGAGCTGTTTTTT
CSARSQFGITTGELFF
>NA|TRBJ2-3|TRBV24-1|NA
TGTGCCACCGGGGGAAACGACAGGACAGATACGCAGTATTTT
CATGGNDRTDTQYF
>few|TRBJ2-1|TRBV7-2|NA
TGTGCCAGCAGCTTAGTTGGTTTGTATGAGCAGTTCTTC
CASSLVGLYEQFF
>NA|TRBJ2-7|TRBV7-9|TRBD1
TGTGCCAGCAGCTTAGCCAGGGGGAACGAGCAGTACTTC
CASSLARGNEQYF
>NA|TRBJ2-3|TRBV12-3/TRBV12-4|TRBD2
TGTGCCAGCAGTCCCCCCCCCACTAGCGGGTACACAGATACGCAGTATTTT
CASSPPPTSGYTDTQYF
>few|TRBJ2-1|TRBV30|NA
TGTGCCTGGAGCTACCGGGCCGAGCAGTTCTTC
CAWSYRAEQFF
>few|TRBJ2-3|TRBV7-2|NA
TGTGCCAGCAGCGCCGGAGGACTACTGGATACGCAGTATTTT
CASSAGGLLDTQYF
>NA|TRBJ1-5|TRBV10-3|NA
TGTGCCATCAGTGAGTCCGGGGTAGAGGGTCAGCCCCAGCATTTT
CAISESGVEGQPQHF
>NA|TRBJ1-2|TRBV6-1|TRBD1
TGTGCCAGCAGTCGCGGACAGGACTATGGCTACACCTTC
CASSRGQDYGYTF
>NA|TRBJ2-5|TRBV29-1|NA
TGCAGCGTTGAGGGTCAGGGCCAAGAGACCCAGTACTTC
CSVEGQGQETQYF
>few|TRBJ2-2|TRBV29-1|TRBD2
TGCAGCGTTGAAGCCCACGGGGGGGGCCGTATGCGGGAGCTGTTTTTT
CSVEAHGGGRMRELFF
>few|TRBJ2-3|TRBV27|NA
TGTGCCAGCAGTTTACGGGGGGATACGCAGTATTTT
CASSLRGDTQYF
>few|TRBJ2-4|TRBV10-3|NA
TGTGCCATCAGTGAGTCGAAAGGGATCGTAACCAAAAACATTCAGTACTTC
CAISESKGIVTKNIQYF
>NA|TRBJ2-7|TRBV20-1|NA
TGCAGTGCTACGGTAGGACTTCCGACCGAGCAGTACTTC
CSATVGLPTEQYF
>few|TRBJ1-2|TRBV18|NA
TGTGCCAGCTCACCTACCGCCGGGACGGACTATGGCTACACCTTC
CASSPTAGTDYGYTF
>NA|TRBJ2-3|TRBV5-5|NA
TGTGCCAGCAGCTTCGTGGGGGCCGGGGCAGATACGCAGTATTTT
CASSFVGAGADTQYF
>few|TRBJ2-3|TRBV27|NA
TGTGCCAGCTCCTCTCTCGGGGTACGAGACGCGCAGTATTTT
CASSSLGVRDAQYF
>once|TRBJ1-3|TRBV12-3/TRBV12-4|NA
TGTGCCAGCACCCTACGGCACAAAGGAAACACCATATATTTT
CASTLRHKGNTIYF
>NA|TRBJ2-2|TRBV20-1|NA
TGCAGTGCTGGCCAGCCGGGACAATCGGGGGAGCTGTTTTTT
CSAGQPGQSGELFF
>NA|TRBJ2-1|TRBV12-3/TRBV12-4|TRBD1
TGTGCCAGCAGTAGCGCGTGGGACAGGGGGAACAATGAGCAGTTCTTC
CASSSAWDRGNNEQFF
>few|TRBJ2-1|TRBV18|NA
TGTGCCAGCTCACCCTGGGGGCTCTACAATGAGCAGTTCTTC
CASSPWGLYNEQFF
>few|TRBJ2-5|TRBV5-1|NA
TGCGCCAGCAGCTTGGTCGCTTCGCGGACAAAGTTTGAAGAGACCCAGTACTTC
CASSLVASRTKFEETQYF